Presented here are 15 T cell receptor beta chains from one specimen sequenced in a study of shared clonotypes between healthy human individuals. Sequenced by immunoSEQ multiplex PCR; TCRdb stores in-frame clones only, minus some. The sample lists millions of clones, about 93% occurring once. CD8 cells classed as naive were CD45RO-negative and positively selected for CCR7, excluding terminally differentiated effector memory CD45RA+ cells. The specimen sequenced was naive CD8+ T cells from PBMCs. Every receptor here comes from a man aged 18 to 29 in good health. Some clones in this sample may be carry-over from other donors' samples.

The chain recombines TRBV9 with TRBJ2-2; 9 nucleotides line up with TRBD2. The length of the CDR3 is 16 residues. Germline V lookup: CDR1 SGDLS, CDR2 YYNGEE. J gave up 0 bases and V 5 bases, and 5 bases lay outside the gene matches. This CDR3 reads CASRGAGGPNTGELFF. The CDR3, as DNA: TGTGCCAGCAGGGGAGCGGGAGGCCCGAACACCGGGGAGCTGTTTTTT.

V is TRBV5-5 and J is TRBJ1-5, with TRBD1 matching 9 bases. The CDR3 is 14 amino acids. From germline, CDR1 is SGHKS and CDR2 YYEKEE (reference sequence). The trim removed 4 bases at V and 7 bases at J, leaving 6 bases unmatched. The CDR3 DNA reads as TGTGCCAGCAGCGCCACAGGGGGCCAGCAGCCCCAGCATTTT. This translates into CASSATGGQQPQHF. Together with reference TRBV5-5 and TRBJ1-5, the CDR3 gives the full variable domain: DAGVTQSPTHLIKTRGQQVTLRCSPISGHKSVSWYQQVLGQGPQFIFQYYEKEERGRGNFPDRFSARQFPNYSSELNVNALLLGDSALYLCASSATGGQQPQHFGDGTRLSIL.

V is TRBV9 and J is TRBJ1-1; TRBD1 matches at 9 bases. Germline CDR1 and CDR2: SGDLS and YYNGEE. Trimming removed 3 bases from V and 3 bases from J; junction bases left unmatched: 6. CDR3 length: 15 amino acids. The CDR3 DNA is TGTGCCAGCAGCGAGACAGGGGGTGGGTACACTGAAGCTTTCTTT. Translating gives CASSETGGGYTEAFF.

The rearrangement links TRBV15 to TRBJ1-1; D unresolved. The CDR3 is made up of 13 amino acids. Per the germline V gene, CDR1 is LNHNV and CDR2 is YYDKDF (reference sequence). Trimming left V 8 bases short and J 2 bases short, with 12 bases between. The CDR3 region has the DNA TGTGCCACCCCGGCAGCCCGAAACACTGAAGCTTTCTTT. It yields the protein CATPAARNTEAFF.

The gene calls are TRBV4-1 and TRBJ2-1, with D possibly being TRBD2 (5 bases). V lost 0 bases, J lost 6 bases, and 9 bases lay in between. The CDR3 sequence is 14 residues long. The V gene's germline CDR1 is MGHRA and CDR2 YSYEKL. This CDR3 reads CASSQEEVFNEQFF. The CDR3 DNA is TGCGCCAGCAGCCAAGAGGAGGTATTCAATGAGCAGTTCTTC.

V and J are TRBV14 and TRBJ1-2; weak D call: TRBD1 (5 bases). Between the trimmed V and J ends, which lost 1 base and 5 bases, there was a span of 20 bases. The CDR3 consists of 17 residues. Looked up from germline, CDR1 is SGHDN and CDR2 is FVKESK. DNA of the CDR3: TGTGCCAGCAGCCAAGTAAGGGACCCGGGGTCTGGTTATGGCTACACCTTC. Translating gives CASSQVRDPGSGYGYTF.

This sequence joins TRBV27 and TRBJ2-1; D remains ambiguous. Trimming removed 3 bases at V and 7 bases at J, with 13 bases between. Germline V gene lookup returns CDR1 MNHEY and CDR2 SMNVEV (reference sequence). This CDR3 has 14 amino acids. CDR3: CASSFSLPRNEQFF. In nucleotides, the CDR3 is TGTGCCAGCAGTTTTTCACTCCCTAGAAATGAGCAGTTCTTC.

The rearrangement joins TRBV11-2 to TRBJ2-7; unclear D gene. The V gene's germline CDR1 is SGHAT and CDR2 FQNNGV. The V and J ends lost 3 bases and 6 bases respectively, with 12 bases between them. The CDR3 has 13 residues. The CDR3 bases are TGTGCCAGCAGCTTGGCCACCAGCCTCGAGCAGTACTTC. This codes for CASSLATSLEQYF.

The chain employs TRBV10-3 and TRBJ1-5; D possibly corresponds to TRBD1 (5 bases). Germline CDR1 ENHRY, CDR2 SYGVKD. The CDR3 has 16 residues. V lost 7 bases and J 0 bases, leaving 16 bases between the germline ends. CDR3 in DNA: TGTGCCATCAACGGGGAAGACAGTTATAGCAATCAGCCCCAGCATTTT. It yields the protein CAINGEDSYSNQPQHF.

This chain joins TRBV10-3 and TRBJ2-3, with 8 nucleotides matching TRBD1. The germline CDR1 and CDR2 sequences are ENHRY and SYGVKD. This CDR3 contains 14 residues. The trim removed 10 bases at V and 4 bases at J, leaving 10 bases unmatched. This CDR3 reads CATLGQGRADTQYF. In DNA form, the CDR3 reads TGTGCCACCCTCGGACAGGGAAGGGCAGATACGCAGTATTTT.

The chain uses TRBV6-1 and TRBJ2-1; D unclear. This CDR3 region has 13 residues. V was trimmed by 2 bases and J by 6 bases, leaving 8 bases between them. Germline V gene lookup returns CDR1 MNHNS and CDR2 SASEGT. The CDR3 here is CASSERWGNEQFF. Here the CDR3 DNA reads TGTGCCAGCAGTGAAAGATGGGGCAATGAGCAGTTCTTC.

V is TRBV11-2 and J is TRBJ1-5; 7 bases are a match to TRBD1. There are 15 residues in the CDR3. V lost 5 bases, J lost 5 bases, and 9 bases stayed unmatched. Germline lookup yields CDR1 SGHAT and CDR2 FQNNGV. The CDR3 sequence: CASSPRQGSDQPQHF. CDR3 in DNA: TGTGCCAGCAGCCCCAGACAGGGAAGCGATCAGCCCCAGCATTTT.

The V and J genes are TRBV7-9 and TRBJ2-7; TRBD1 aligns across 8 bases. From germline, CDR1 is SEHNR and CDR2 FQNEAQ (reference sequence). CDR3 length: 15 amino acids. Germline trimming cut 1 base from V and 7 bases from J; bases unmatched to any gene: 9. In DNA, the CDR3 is TGTGCCAGCAGCTTAGGAGTGACAGGGGTAGAAGAGCAGTACTTC. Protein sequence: CASSLGVTGVEEQYF.

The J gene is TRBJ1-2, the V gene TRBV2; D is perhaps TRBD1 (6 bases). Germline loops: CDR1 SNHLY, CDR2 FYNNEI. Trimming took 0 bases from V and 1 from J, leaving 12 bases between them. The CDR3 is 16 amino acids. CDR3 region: CASSEAGGQFNYGYTF. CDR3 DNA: TGTGCCAGCAGTGAAGCGGGAGGACAGTTTAACTATGGCTACACCTTC.

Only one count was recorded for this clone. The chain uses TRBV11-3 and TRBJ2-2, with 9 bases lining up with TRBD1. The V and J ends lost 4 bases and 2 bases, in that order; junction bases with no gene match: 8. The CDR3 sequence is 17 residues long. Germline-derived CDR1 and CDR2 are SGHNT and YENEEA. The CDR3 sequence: CASSSLPGQGNTGELFF. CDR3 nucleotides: TGTGCCAGCAGCTCCCTCCCGGGACAGGGAAACACCGGGGAGCTGTTTTTT. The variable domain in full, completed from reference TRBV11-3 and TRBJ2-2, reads EAGVVQSPRYKIIEKKQPVAFWCNPISGHNTLYWYLQNLGQGPELLIRYENEEAVDDSQLPKDRFSAERLKGVDSTLKIQPAELGDSAVYLCASSSLPGQGNTGELFFGEGSRLTVL.